This T cell receptor (beta chain) was profiled in a study of radiation and T cells in renal cell carcinoma. Sequenced by immunoSEQ multiplex PCR; TCRdb stores in-frame clones only, minus some. The sample holds 120,000 to 150,000 clones, 88% seen once. CDR3 size: 16 residues. Germline values: CDR1 SGHTA, CDR2 FQGTGA. V gave up 5 bases and J gave up 5 bases, with 21 bases separating them. The time point: baseline pretreatment blood. The treatment is: 15 Gy SBRT to primary tumor, nephrectomy 4 weeks later. The sample here was blood, taken from a patient whose treatment included radiotherapy and nephrectomy. This clonotype originated in a woman between 65 and 79 years old with renal cell carcinoma. The chain couples TRBV7-3 to TRBJ2-5, with TRBD2 as a possible D gene (5 bases). CDR3 coding DNA: TGTGCCAGCAGCCTTTACGGGAACCGAGCGTCGGAGACCCAGTACTTC. It yields the protein CASSLYGNRASETQYF.